This T cell receptor beta chain was observed in a study of blood T cell repertoires in COVID-19. Study information: The United States, Italy and Spain supplied acute and convalescent COVID-19 samples. The cDNA or gDNA used as material had been derived from T cells, B-cell-depleted T cells, or PBMCs.

Profiling relied on immunoSEQ multiplex PCR, and the TCRdb table lists in-frame clones only, not all of them. The repertoire consists of about 280,000 clones, with roughly 85% occurring once and the leading ten covering roughly 5.3%. The CDR3 extends over 15 amino acids. Germline V gives CDR1 KGHSH, CDR2 LQKENI. V shed 1 base, J shed 7 bases, and the junction held 6 bases outside the gene matches. Sequencing was carried out using peripheral blood. V gene TRBV18 combines with J gene TRBJ2-7; 11 bases fit TRBD1. This TCR was sampled from a man aged 50-60 years with active or convalescent COVID-19. The chain's CDR3 is CASSPRTGGAWEQYF. The CDR3 DNA follows: TGTGCCAGCTCACCACGGACAGGGGGCGCGTGGGAGCAGTACTTC.